Sequencing of this TCR beta chain was carried out in a study of cytomegalovirus exposure and HLA in healthy donors. The PCR was carried out with 60 Vbeta primers and 13 Jbeta primers. Assay: immunoSEQ multiplex PCR; the TCRdb copy retains only in-frame clones and omits some. The sample includes about 160,000 clones, around 78% of them seen just once. Germline V CDR1 and CDR2: MNHEY, SMNVEV (reference sequence). V was trimmed by 3 bases and J by 6 bases, leaving 6 bases between them. The CDR3 covers 12 residues. J is TRBJ2-1 and V is TRBV27; no reliable D call. The specimen sequenced was PBMCs. This sequence was found in a woman aged 45-65 years in good health and CMV-seropositive. The CDR3 DNA reads as TGTGCCAGCAGTTTCGGGTCCAATGAGCAGTTCTTC. It codes for CASSFGSNEQFF.